Shown below are 25 T cell receptor beta chains from a single sample sequenced in a study of T cells in Graves' hyperthyroidism and ophthalmopathy. Using RNA transcripts as the source, TCR beta CDR3 regions were amplified. HTBI primers drove first-round RT-PCR of the TCR CDR3. TCRdb reprocessed the multiplex PCR reads via MiXCR and lists one record per CDR3 protein. The sample holds more than 95,000 distinct CDR3 sequences, approximately 48% seen once. Material for sequencing was blood. These TCRs come from a man aged 35 to 55 with Graves' hyperthyroidism.

This clonotype was observed at least ten times. This may arise from a read error, as a much more abundant clone is one base away. The genes are TRBV20-1 and TRBJ1-3; 7 nucleotides align to TRBD1. V shed 7 bases, J shed 3 bases, and the junction held 6 bases outside the gene matches. Germline values: CDR1 DFQATT, CDR2 SNEGSKA (reference sequence). CDR3 size: 13 residues. The CDR3 sequence: CSVQQGIGNTIYF. Written as DNA, the CDR3 is TGCAGTGTCCAACAGGGGATTGGAAACACCATATATTTT.

The table lists this clonotype with many counts. The chain joins TRBV12-3 or TRBV12-4 to TRBJ1-1; TRBD1 might be the D (5 bases). This CDR3 has 13 residues. Trimming shortened V by 7 bases and J by 0 bases, and 9 bases separated the two germline ends. This CDR3 is CASKEGMNTEAFF. CDR3 DNA sequence: TGTGCCAGCAAAGAGGGGATGAACACTGAAGCTTTCTTT.

This clonotype occurred many times. The genes are TRBV25-1 and TRBJ1-2, with TRBD1 matching 7 bases. Trimming cost V 7 bases and J 4 bases; bases outside gene matches: 6. Germline values: CDR1 MGHDK, CDR2 SYGVNS. This CDR3 has 13 residues. The CDR3 loop is CASIEQGGYGYTF. The CDR3 nucleotides read TGTGCCAGCATTGAGCAGGGGGGCTATGGCTACACCTTC.

The V and J genes are TRBV7-9 and TRBJ1-1, with D possibly being TRBD1 (6 bases). Trimming left V 4 bases short and J 4 bases short, with 16 bases between. This CDR3 contains 15 residues. CDR1 is SEHNR and CDR2 is FQNEAQ in the germline V gene (reference sequence). The CDR3 nucleotides read TGTGCCAGCAGCTCCCCCCAGGGGTCCTTCACTGAAGCTTTCTTT. Translated: CASSSPQGSFTEAFF.

This clonotype was observed at least ten times. This chain joins TRBV7-3 and TRBJ1-1; D is unresolved. CDR1 and CDR2 (germline): SGHTA, FQGTGA. The CDR3 runs 14 residues. Trimming removed 5 bases at V and 7 bases at J, with 17 bases between. The DNA of the CDR3 is TGTGCCAGCAGCCAGGTTTCGGGTGTGGGTGAAGCTTTCTTT. Protein sequence: CASSQVSGVGEAFF.

The genes are TRBV7-9 and TRBJ2-3; D unclear. Trimming shortened V by 4 bases and J by 7 bases, and 9 bases separated the two germline ends. CDR1 is SEHNR and CDR2 is FQNEAQ in the germline V gene (reference sequence). This CDR3 spans 12 amino acids. CDR3 in amino acids: CASSSTGYTQYF. CDR3 in DNA: TGTGCCAGCAGCTCCACCGGATATACGCAGTATTTT.

As for this clonotype: A much larger clone lies one base from this, so it may be a read error. The chain combines TRBV10-3 with TRBJ2-1; 10 bases are shared with TRBD1. V lost 11 bases to trimming and J lost 7 bases; unmatched junction nucleotides: 17. This CDR3 region has 16 residues. Looked up from germline, CDR1 is ENHRY and CDR2 is SYGVKD. This CDR3 reads CAGSYLLGQGSNEQFF. The CDR3 region has the DNA TGTGCCGGCAGTTACTTATTGGGACAGGGGTCAAATGAGCAGTTCTTC.

Ten or more counts support this clonotype. The V gene is TRBV6-6, the J gene TRBJ2-3; D tentatively fits TRBD1 or TRBD2 (5 bases each). The length of the CDR3 is 12 residues. Trimming removed 1 base at V and 6 bases at J, with 5 bases between. CDR1 and CDR2 from the germline V gene are MNHNY and SVGAGI (reference sequence). DNA for the CDR3: TGTGCCAGCAGTTACTGGGGGGATACGCAGTATTTT. This encodes CASSYWGDTQYF.

This clonotype was seen many times. The chain combines TRBV14 with TRBJ1-4; D call uncertain. This CDR3 comprises 14 residues. Germline CDR1 is SGHDN and CDR2 is FVKESK. V was shortened by 4 bases and J by 2 bases, with 8 bases between the two germline ends. The chain's CDR3 is CASSLIGTNEKLFF. The CDR3 coding sequence is TGTGCCAGCAGCCTCATAGGGACTAATGAAAAACTGTTTTTT.

This chain uses TRBV7-9 with TRBJ1-2; possible D gene TRBD1, 5 bases. Trimming pared 1 base from V and 4 bases from J, leaving 10 bases between. The CDR3 is made up of 14 amino acids. The germline V gene has CDR1 SEHNR and CDR2 FQNEAQ (reference sequence). CDR3 sequence: CASSLVGTVYGYTF. CDR3 sequence (DNA): TGTGCCAGCAGCTTAGTGGGGACGGTCTATGGCTACACCTTC.

This clonotype was observed at least ten times. This chain connects TRBV5-1 to TRBJ2-5; TRBD1 or TRBD2 may be the D gene (5 bases each). The germline V gene has CDR1 SGHRS and CDR2 YFSETQ. The V gene lost 0 bases and the J gene lost 5 bases, with 14 bases spanning the gap. The CDR3 totals 15 residues. CDR3 sequence (DNA): TGCGCCAGCAGCTTGGGGGGGTCTAGAGGGGAGACCCAGTACTTC. This encodes CASSLGGSRGETQYF. The full variable domain, in which reference TRBV5-1 and TRBJ2-5 provide the parts outside the CDR3, is KAGVTQTPRYLIKTRGQQVTLSCSPISGHRSVSWYQQTPGQGLQFLFEYFSETQRNKGNFPGRFSGRQFSNSRSEMNVSTLELGDSALYLCASSLGGSRGETQYFGPGTRLLVL.

This clonotype was observed at least ten times. The genes are TRBV5-1 and TRBJ1-1; unclear D gene. CDR3 size: 14 residues. V lost 3 bases to trimming and J lost 1 base, with 10 bases between them. From germline, CDR1 is SGHRS and CDR2 YFSETQ. The CDR3 coding sequence is TGCGCCAGCAGCTCCAGTGGTTCGAACACTGAAGCTTTCTTT. Encoded protein: CASSSSGSNTEAFF.

This clonotype has a count of ten or more. The V gene is TRBV5-1, the J gene TRBJ2-7; D is uncertain. V lost 0 bases to trimming and J lost 4 bases, with 8 bases between them. The CDR3 is made up of 13 amino acids. The germline gives CDR1 SGHRS, CDR2 YFSETQ. CDR3 in amino acids: CASSLGHGYEQYF. CDR3 DNA sequence: TGCGCCAGCAGCTTGGGACACGGGTACGAGCAGTACTTC.

In this sample, this clonotype turned up many times. This rearrangement joins TRBV5-6 to TRBJ1-6; D uncertain. The germline gives CDR1 SGHDT, CDR2 YYEEEE. Between the trimmed V and J ends, which lost 2 bases and 4 bases, there was a span of 4 bases. This CDR3 is 13 amino acids long. DNA for the CDR3: TGTGCCAGCAGCTTAGAGTATAATTCACCCCTCCACTTT. Residues: CASSLEYNSPLHF.

This clonotype was picked up a small number of times. The chain employs TRBV28 and TRBJ1-5; unclear D gene. V was trimmed by 6 bases and J by 2 bases, leaving 11 bases between them. The CDR3 sequence is 14 residues long. In germline, CDR1 is MDHEN, CDR2 SYDVKM. CDR3 nucleotide sequence: TGTGCCAGCAGCCCGTGGGGTGGCAATCAGCCCCAGCATTTT. This gives the protein CASSPWGGNQPQHF.

There are many counts of this clonotype. The CDR3 nucleotides are TGTGCCAGCCGTTTGTCCCATGAGCAGTTCTTC. This sequence encodes CASRLSHEQFF. The chain carries TRBV6-5 and TRBJ2-1; D remains unclear. The CDR3 sequence is 11 residues long. Trimming removed 8 bases from V and 8 bases from J, with 10 bases in between. CDR1 and CDR2 from the germline V gene are MNHEY and SVGAGI.

The rearrangement uses TRBV7-9 and TRBJ2-5, with 10 bases lining up with TRBD1. Unmatched junction bases numbered 2, after V lost 3 bases and J lost 4 bases. CDR3 length: 14 amino acids. The germline gives CDR1 SEHNR, CDR2 FQNEAQ (reference sequence). Here the CDR3 reads CASSFDRGLETQYF. The CDR3 DNA reads TGTGCCAGCAGCTTCGACAGGGGGCTAGAGACCCAGTACTTC.

The chain uses TRBV10-2 and TRBJ2-1; 9 bases agree with TRBD2. The CDR3 length is 17 residues. Per germline, CDR1 WSHSY and CDR2 SAAADI. Trimming took 8 bases from V and 0 from J; bases not matched to a gene: 11. This CDR3 reads CASESLAGPSSYNEQFF. The CDR3 DNA is TGCGCCAGCGAGAGCCTAGCGGGACCGAGCTCCTACAATGAGCAGTTCTTC.

This clonotype was counted ten times or more. V and J are TRBV2 and TRBJ2-7; no reliable D call. CDR1 and CDR2 from the germline V gene are SNHLY and FYNNEI. Trimming stripped 1 base from V and 3 bases from J, with 10 bases between. The CDR3 consists of 14 residues. The CDR3 loop reads CASSEGIPYYEQYF. The CDR3 DNA reads as TGTGCCAGCAGTGAAGGAATTCCGTACTACGAGCAGTACTTC.

This clonotype ranks as medium-sized. This chain uses TRBV27 with TRBJ2-7, with 8 bases that match TRBD2. The CDR3 consists of 13 residues. V was clipped by 5 bases and J by 3 bases; unmatched bases: 3. Germline-derived CDR1 and CDR2 are MNHEY and SMNVEV (reference sequence). The CDR3 nucleotides are TGTGCCAGCAGTGGACTAGCAGGCTACGAGCAGTACTTC. This gives the protein CASSGLAGYEQYF.

The chain links TRBV7-9 to TRBJ2-2, with 8 bases that match TRBD1. Germline lookup yields CDR1 SEHNR and CDR2 FQNEAQ (reference sequence). The J segment lost 8 bases and the V segment lost 6 bases, leaving 2 bases of the junction unmatched. This CDR3 region has 12 residues. In DNA, the CDR3 is TGTGCCAGCAGTGACAGGGGAGGGGAGCTGTTTTTT. It encodes CASSDRGGELFF.

The chain combines TRBV2 with TRBJ1-5, with 7 bases identical to TRBD1. Germline trimming cut 7 bases from V and 9 bases from J; bases unmatched to any gene: 9. Germline CDR1 reads SNHLY; CDR2 reads FYNNEI. This CDR3 contains 13 residues. CDR3 DNA sequence: TGTGCCAGCAAGGACAGGTGGCAACCGCCCCAGCATTTT. It encodes CASKDRWQPPQHF. Based on the CDR3 plus reference TRBV2 and TRBJ1-5, the full variable domain is EPEVTQTPSHQVTQMGQEVILRCVPISNHLYFYWYRQILGQKVEFLVSFYNNEISEKSEIFDDQFSVERPDGSNFTLKIRSTKLEDSAMYFCASKDRWQPPQHFGDGTRLSIL.

This chain links TRBV2 with TRBJ2-3; 9 bases map to TRBD2. Germline loops: CDR1 SNHLY, CDR2 FYNNEI. CDR3 length equals 15 residues. The DNA of the CDR3 is TGTGCAGGCAGGGTAATTAGCGGGAGTTCAGATACGCAGTATTTT. It encodes CAGRVISGSSDTQYF.

The sample holds many counts of this clonotype. The chain uses TRBV10-2 and TRBJ1-1, with TRBD1 as a possible D gene (6 bases). CDR1 and CDR2 from the germline V gene are WSHSY and SAAADI. The CDR3 has 12 amino acids. Between the trimmed V and J ends, which lost 5 bases and 8 bases, there was a span of 12 bases. CDR3 amino acids: CASSRGQYEAFF. CDR3 DNA sequence: TGCGCCAGCAGTAGAGGACAGTACGAAGCTTTCTTT.

This chain's CDR3 is CASSLPPSGGRNEQFF. The CDR3 DNA follows: TGTGCCAGCAGCCTACCGCCTAGCGGGGGGCGGAATGAGCAGTTCTTC. V is TRBV7-2 and J is TRBJ2-1, with 11 nucleotides matching TRBD2. Unmatched junction bases numbered 10, after V lost 5 bases and J lost 7 bases. This CDR3 is 16 amino acids long. Looked up from germline, CDR1 is SGHTA and CDR2 is FQGNSA.